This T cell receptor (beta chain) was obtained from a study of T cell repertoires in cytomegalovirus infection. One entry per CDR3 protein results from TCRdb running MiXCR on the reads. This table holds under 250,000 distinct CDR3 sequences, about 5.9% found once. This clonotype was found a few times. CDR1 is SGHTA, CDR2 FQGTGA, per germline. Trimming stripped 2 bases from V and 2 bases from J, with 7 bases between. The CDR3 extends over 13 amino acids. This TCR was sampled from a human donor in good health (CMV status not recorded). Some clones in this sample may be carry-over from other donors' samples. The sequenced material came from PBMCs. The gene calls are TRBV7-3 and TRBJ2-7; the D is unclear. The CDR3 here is CASSLYGPYEQYF. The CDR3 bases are TGTGCCAGCAGCTTATATGGACCCTACGAGCAGTACTTC.